A selection of T cell receptor beta chains follows, all from one sample in a study of blood T cell repertoires in COVID-19. TCRdb's table, derived via immunoSEQ multiplex PCR, lists solely in-frame clones and lacks some. The sample holds some 220,000 clones, about 78% seen once. Sequenced: peripheral blood. All receptors derive from a woman aged 70-85 years with acute or convalescent COVID-19. Each CDR3 is given with its conserved first and last residue. D genes are given only for firm matches. Size values are once, few and many counts, or a class for expanded clones, and some rows have none.

J gene | D gene | V gene | clone size | CDR3 protein | CDR3 DNA
TRBJ2-5 | . | TRBV7-2 | . | CASSLERSAQETQYF | TGTGCCAGCAGCTTAGAGCGGAGCGCTCAAGAGACCCAGTACTTC
TRBJ2-1 | TRBD1 | TRBV18 | . | CASSPLDRGNEQFF | TGTGCCAGCTCACCTTTGGACAGGGGCAATGAGCAGTTCTTC
TRBJ2-5 | TRBD2 | TRBV2 | . | CASSASGVQETQYF | TGTGCCAGCAGCGCCAGCGGGGTCCAAGAGACCCAGTACTTC
TRBJ1-1 | . | TRBV23-1 | . | CASSQYWTENTEAFF | TGCGCCAGCAGTCAGTATTGGACAGAGAACACTGAAGCTTTCTTT
TRBJ2-3 | TRBD2 | TRBV7-2 | . | CASSPGLARSDTQYF | TGTGCCAGCAGCCCGGGACTAGCCAGATCAGATACGCAGTATTTT
TRBJ2-2 | . | TRBV18 | . | CASSPPSVAGELFF | TGTGCCAGCTCACCACCTAGCGTCGCCGGGGAGCTGTTTTTT
TRBJ1-1 | . | TRBV20-1 | once | CSASMGLNPEAFF | TGCAGTGCTAGTATGGGGCTGAATCCTGAAGCTTTCTTT
TRBJ1-1 | TRBD1 | TRBV3-1/TRBV3-2 | . | CASSQGTGFEAFF | TGTGCCAGCAGCCAAGGGACAGGGTTCGAAGCTTTCTTT
TRBJ1-6 | . | TRBV4-3 | few | CASSQDFVQASPLHF | TGCGCCAGCAGCCAAGACTTCGTACAGGCTTCACCCCTCCACTTT
TRBJ1-2 | . | TRBV5-1 | . | CASSLDGETSGYTF | TGCGCCAGCAGCTTGGATGGGGAGACTTCCGGCTACACCTTC
TRBJ2-1 | . | TRBV19 | . | CASSNVGLHFNEQFF | TGTGCCAGTAGTAACGTGGGACTGCATTTCAATGAGCAGTTCTTC
TRBJ1-2 | TRBD1 | TRBV4-3 | . | CASSRDSRDYGYTF | TGCGCCAGCAGCCGGGACAGCCGGGACTATGGCTACACCTTC
TRBJ1-3 | . | TRBV12-3/TRBV12-4 | . | CASSFRNTIYF | TGTGCCAGCAGCTTCCGAAACACCATATATTTT
TRBJ1-2 | . | TRBV4-2 | . | CASSHQGSYGYTF | TGTGCCAGCAGCCACCAGGGTTCCTATGGCTACACCTTC
TRBJ2-1 | TRBD1 | TRBV25-1 | once | CASSDLTGTGAYNEQFF | TGTGCCAGCAGTGACCTAACCGGGACAGGGGCCTACAATGAGCAGTTCTTC
TRBJ2-5 | TRBD1 | TRBV6-5 | . | CASSLTGGMETQYF | TGTGCCAGCAGTTTGACAGGGGGGATGGAGACCCAGTACTTC
TRBJ2-7 | TRBD2 | TRBV5-1 | . | CASSSSTSGVGEQYF | TGCGCCAGCAGCTCCTCGACTAGCGGGGTAGGCGAGCAGTACTTC
TRBJ2-2 | . | TRBV24-1 | . | CATSDSAFWNTGELFF | TGTGCCACCAGTGATTCAGCGTTCTGGAACACCGGGGAGCTGTTTTTT
TRBJ2-3 | . | TRBV28 | . | CASRPPAGNTQYF | TGTGCCAGCAGGCCCCCCGCAGGGAATACGCAGTATTTT
TRBJ1-2 | . | TRBV29-1 | . | CSVDGGGRTFHF | TGCAGCGTTGACGGGGGGGGACGGACATTCCACTTC
TRBJ2-5 | TRBD2 | TRBV4-2 | few | CASSPGLAAQETQYF | TGTGCCAGCAGCCCGGGACTAGCCGCCCAAGAGACCCAGTACTTC
TRBJ2-3 | . | TRBV9 | . | CASSVTSRTDTQYF | TGTGCCAGCAGCGTTACTAGCCGCACAGATACGCAGTATTTT
TRBJ1-2 | . | TRBV3-1/TRBV3-2 | . | CASSQDLTGSGGYTF | TGTGCCAGCAGCCAAGATCTTACTGGTTCTGGTGGCTACACCTTC
TRBJ2-2 | . | TRBV4-1 | few | CASSQDQAPFNTGELFF | TGCGCCAGCAGCCAAGATCAAGCTCCTTTTAACACCGGGGAGCTGTTTTTT
TRBJ2-7 | TRBD1 | TRBV4-3 | . | CASSRWDRGSASTYEQYF | TGCGCCAGCAGCCGATGGGACAGGGGTTCGGCGTCGACCTACGAGCAGTACTTC
TRBJ2-5 | TRBD2 | TRBV3-1/TRBV3-2 | . | CASVMRGAEETQYF | TGTGCCAGCGTCATGCGGGGGGCTGAAGAGACCCAGTACTTC
TRBJ2-3 | TRBD2 | TRBV24-1 | . | CATSDFPQVGGADTQYF | TGTGCCACCAGTGATTTCCCCCAGGTGGGGGGGGCAGATACGCAGTATTTT